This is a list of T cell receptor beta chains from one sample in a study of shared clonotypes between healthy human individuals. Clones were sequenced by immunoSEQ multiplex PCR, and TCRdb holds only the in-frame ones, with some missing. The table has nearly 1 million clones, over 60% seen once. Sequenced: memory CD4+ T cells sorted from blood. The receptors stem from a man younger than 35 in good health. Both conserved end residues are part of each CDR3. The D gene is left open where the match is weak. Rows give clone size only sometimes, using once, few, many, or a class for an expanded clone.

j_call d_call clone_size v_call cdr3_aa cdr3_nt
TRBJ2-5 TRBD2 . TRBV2 CASSGLAGGGETQYF TGTGCCAGCAGTGGACTAGCGGGGGGTGGGGAGACCCAGTACTTC
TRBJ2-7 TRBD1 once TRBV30 CAWSSDRGYEQYF TGTGCCTGGAGTTCGGACAGGGGATACGAGCAGTACTTC
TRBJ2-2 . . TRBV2 CASSEWTNTGELFF TGTGCCAGCAGTGAATGGACCAACACCGGGGAGCTGTTTTTT
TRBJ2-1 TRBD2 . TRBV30 CAWRSGTSSYNEQFF TGTGCCTGGAGGAGCGGGACTAGCTCCTACAATGAGCAGTTCTTC
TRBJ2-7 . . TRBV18 CASSLLADSYEQYF TGTGCCAGCTCCCTATTAGCGGACTCCTACGAGCAGTACTTC
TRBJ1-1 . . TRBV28 CASSLVQGSPEAFF TGTGCCAGCAGCCTCGTACAGGGAAGCCCTGAAGCTTTCTTT
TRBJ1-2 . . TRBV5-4 CASSNRENYGYTF TGTGCCAGCAGTAACAGGGAAAACTATGGCTACACCTTC
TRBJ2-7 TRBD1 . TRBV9 CASSVEGQGAREQYF TGTGCCAGCAGCGTAGAGGGACAGGGGGCGCGGGAGCAGTACTTC
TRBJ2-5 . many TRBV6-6 CASSFPGAGAQYF TGTGCCAGCAGTTTCCCGGGGGCCGGGGCCCAGTACTTC
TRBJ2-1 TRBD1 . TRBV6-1 CASSEGTGGFNEQFF TGTGCCAGCAGTGAAGGGACAGGGGGCTTCAATGAGCAGTTCTTC
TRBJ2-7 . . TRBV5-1 CASSLVSDTYEQYF TGCGCCAGCAGCTTGGTCTCAGATACCTACGAGCAGTACTTC
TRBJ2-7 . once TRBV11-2 CASLITPGVLEQYF TGTGCCAGCCTCATTACGCCGGGGGTGTTGGAGCAGTACTTC
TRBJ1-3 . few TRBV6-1 CASRSTGNTIYF TGTGCCAGCAGATCCACTGGAAACACCATATATTTT
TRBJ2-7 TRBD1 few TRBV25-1 CASRRGQNNYEQYF TGTGCCAGCAGGAGGGGACAGAACAACTACGAGCAGTACTTC
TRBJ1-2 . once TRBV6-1 CASSASGDYGYTF TGTGCCAGCAGTGCCTCCGGGGACTATGGCTACACCTTC
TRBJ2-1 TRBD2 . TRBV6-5 CASSYTTSGRSNEQFF TGTGCCAGCAGTTACACTACTAGCGGGAGAAGTAATGAGCAGTTCTTC
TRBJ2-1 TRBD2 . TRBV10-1 CASSDLGTSRDEQFF TGCGCCAGCAGTGATTTAGGGACTAGCCGAGATGAGCAGTTCTTC
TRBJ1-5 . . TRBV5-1 CASSLEGPNQPQHF TGCGCCAGCAGCTTAGAGGGCCCAAATCAGCCCCAGCATTTT
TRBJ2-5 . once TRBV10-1 CASSYNKETQYF TGCGCCAGCAGCTACAATAAAGAGACCCAGTACTTC
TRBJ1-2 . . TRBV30 CAWSAGGNYGYTF TGTGCCTGGAGTGCCGGGGGAAACTATGGCTACACCTTC
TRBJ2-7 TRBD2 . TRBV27 CASSFTSANEQYF TGTGCCAGCAGTTTCACTAGCGCGAACGAGCAGTACTTC
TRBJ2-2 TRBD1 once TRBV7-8 CASSLKGQAVVTGELFF TGTGCCAGCAGCTTAAAGGGACAGGCGGTTGTTACCGGGGAGCTGTTTTTT
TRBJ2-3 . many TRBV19 CASSLPGLTDTQYF TGTGCCAGTAGTCTCCCGGGTCTCACAGATACGCAGTATTTT
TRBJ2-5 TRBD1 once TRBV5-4 CASSSGGAGGGETQYF TGTGCCAGCAGCTCCGGGGGTGCAGGGGGCGGAGAGACCCAGTACTTC
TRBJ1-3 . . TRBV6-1 CASSVSGNTIYF TGTGCCAGCAGTGTATCGGGAAACACCATATATTTT
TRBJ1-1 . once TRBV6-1 CASSEVRGGEAFF TGTGCCAGCAGTGAAGTAAGGGGGGGGGAAGCTTTCTTT
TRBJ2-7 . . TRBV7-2 CASSPTGINYEQYF TGTGCCAGCAGCCCAACAGGGATTAACTACGAGCAGTACTTC
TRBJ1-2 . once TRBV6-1 CASSENRQIYGYTF TGTGCCAGCAGTGAAAATCGGCAGATTTATGGCTACACCTTC
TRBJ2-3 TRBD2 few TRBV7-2 CASTCDGTSGDCDTQYF TGTGCCAGCACCTGCGACGGGACTAGCGGGGACTGCGATACGCAGTATTTT
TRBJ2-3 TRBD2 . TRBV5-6 CASSFSGAPDTQYF TGTGCCAGCAGCTTTAGCGGGGCCCCGGATACGCAGTATTTT
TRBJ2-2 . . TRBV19 CASSSLSNTGELFF TGTGCCAGTAGCAGTCTATCGAACACCGGGGAGCTGTTTTTT
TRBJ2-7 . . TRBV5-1 CASSLKSAYEQYF TGCGCCAGCAGCTTGAAGTCGGCCTACGAGCAGTACTTC
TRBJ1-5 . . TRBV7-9 CASSLGQGNQPQHF TGTGCCAGCAGCTTAGGTCAGGGCAATCAGCCCCAGCATTTT
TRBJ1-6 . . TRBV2 CASSGGQPNSPLHF TGTGCCAGCAGTGGGGGGCAGCCCAATTCACCCCTCCACTTT
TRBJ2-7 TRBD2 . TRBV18 CASSGTSGTYEQYF TGTGCCAGCTCAGGGACTAGCGGGACTTACGAGCAGTACTTC
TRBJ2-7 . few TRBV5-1 CASSTGTHASYEQYF TGCGCCAGCAGCACCGGGACTCACGCCTCCTACGAGCAGTACTTC
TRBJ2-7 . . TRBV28 CASSLVSPYEQYF TGTGCCAGCAGTTTAGTAAGCCCCTACGAGCAGTACTTC
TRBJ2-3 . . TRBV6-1 CASSGRDYSTDTQYF TGTGCCAGCAGCGGGCGGGATTATAGCACAGATACGCAGTATTTT
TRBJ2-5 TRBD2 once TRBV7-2 CASSSWTSGNLETQYF TGTGCCAGCAGCTCCTGGACTAGCGGGAACCTGGAGACCCAGTACTTC
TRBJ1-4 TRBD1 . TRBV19 CASSRQGGEKLFF TGTGCCAGTAGCAGACAGGGCGGGGAAAAACTGTTTTTT
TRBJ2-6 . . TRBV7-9 CASSFLGVSGANVLTF TGTGCCAGCAGCTTCCTAGGGGTCTCTGGGGCCAACGTCCTGACTTTC
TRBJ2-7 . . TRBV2 CASTELYEQYF TGTGCCAGCACTGAACTATACGAGCAGTACTTC
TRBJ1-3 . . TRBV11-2 CASTRVLNTIYF TGTGCCAGCACCCGGGTGTTAAACACCATATATTTT
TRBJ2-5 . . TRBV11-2 CASSLQRQETQYF TGTGCCAGCAGCTTACAGCGCCAAGAGACCCAGTACTTC
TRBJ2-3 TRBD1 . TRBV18 CASSDRGDTQYF TGTGCCAGCTCAGACAGGGGGGATACGCAGTATTTT
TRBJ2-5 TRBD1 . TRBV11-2 CASSVRGRETQYF TGTGCCAGCAGTGTCAGGGGGCGAGAGACCCAGTACTTC
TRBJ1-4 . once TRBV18 CASSPGRLFEKLFF TGTGCCAGCTCACCAGGTCGGTTATTTGAAAAACTGTTTTTT
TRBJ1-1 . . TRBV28 CASSAPGRVNTEAFF TGTGCCAGCAGTGCCCCGGGCAGGGTGAACACTGAAGCTTTCTTT
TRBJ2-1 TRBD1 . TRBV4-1 CASSQAFETGFLSEQFF TGCGCCAGCAGCCAAGCGTTCGAGACAGGGTTTTTGAGTGAGCAGTTCTTC
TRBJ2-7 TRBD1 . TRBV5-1 CASSNPGQGYHEQYF TGCGCCAGCAGTAATCCGGGACAGGGGTACCACGAGCAGTACTTC
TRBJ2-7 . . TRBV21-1 CASETELSVPYEQYF TGTGCCAGCGAAACCGAACTGTCGGTCCCCTACGAGCAGTACTTC
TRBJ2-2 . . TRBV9 CASSEPGTTTGELFF TGTGCCAGCAGCGAACCGGGGACCACCACCGGGGAGCTGTTTTTT
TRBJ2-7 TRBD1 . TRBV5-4 CASSGQGQTYEQYF TGTGCCAGCAGCGGACAGGGGCAAACCTACGAGCAGTACTTC
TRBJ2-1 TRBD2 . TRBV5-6 CASSPRGLAGRDNEQFF TGTGCCAGCAGCCCGAGGGGACTAGCGGGACGAGACAATGAGCAGTTCTTC
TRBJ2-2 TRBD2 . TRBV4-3 CASSQGLSGSPGELFF TGCGCCAGCAGCCAAGGGCTAAGCGGGAGCCCCGGGGAGCTGTTTTTT
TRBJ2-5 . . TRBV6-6 CASSSLRRGETQYF TGTGCCAGCAGTTCCCTCCGCCGAGGGGAGACCCAGTACTTC
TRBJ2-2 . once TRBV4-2 CASSQGVGGNTGELFF TGTGCCAGCAGCCAAGGTGTGGGGGGGAACACCGGGGAGCTGTTTTTT